The next 32 T cell receptor beta chains were all read from a single sample in a study of cytomegalovirus exposure and HLA in healthy donors (dated by TCRdb to the late 2010s). Library construction relied on the immunoSEQ multiplex PCR assay. In TCRdb, the immuneACCESS table is reduced to in-frame sequences with V and J assigned. These tables do not hold every clone; where another copy was compared, an unresolved V gene accounts for under half, and the others remain unexplained. The sample has roughly 150,000 clones on record, roughly 80% of them singletons. In total, the top ten clones hold around 2.5% of the sample. What was sequenced was PBMCs. All receptors come from a man aged 30-40 years in good health and CMV-seropositive.

This clone came up a few times. The chain recombines TRBV29-1 with TRBJ1-3; D remains unclear. The CDR3 has 12 amino acids. Germline assignment: CDR1 SQVTM and CDR2 ANQGSEA. The V end was cut by 6 bases, the J end by 0 bases, with 6 bases between. CDR3 in DNA: TGCAGCGTCGACATCTCTGGAAACACCATATATTTT. Residues: CSVDISGNTIYF.

The chain uses TRBV6-6 and TRBJ1-5, with 7 bases lining up with TRBD1. CDR3 size: 14 residues. Trimming took 4 bases from V and 4 from J; bases not matched to a gene: 4. Germline loops: CDR1 MNHNY, CDR2 SVGAGI (reference sequence). The CDR3 nucleotides read TGTGCCAGCAGTTCTTCAGGGGGTAATCAGCCCCAGCATTTT. Translated, it gives CASSSSGGNQPQHF.

This chain uses TRBV7-9 with TRBJ1-2; D remains ambiguous. Per the germline V gene, CDR1 is SEHNR and CDR2 is FQNEAQ (reference sequence). Trimming shortened V by 5 bases and J by 0 bases, and 13 bases separated the two germline ends. CDR3 size: 15 residues. The CDR3 DNA sequence: TGTGCCAGCAGCCGCCGTGAGGCCTCTAACTATGGCTACACCTTC. Translation gives CASSRREASNYGYTF.

This chain connects TRBV5-1 to TRBJ1-5; TRBD1 matches 10 bases. The CDR3 is 17 amino acids. V was clipped by 4 bases and J by 1 base; unmatched bases: 8. CDR1 and CDR2 (germline): SGHRS, YFSETQ. CDR3 DNA sequence: TGCGCCAGCAGCCCGGGACAGGGGTCACTAAGCAATCAGCCCCAGCATTTT. It specifies CASSPGQGSLSNQPQHF.

This clone turned up a few times. The V and J genes are TRBV7-3 and TRBJ2-7; a weak D match, TRBD2 (5 bases). The CDR3 has 14 residues. CDR1 SGHTA and CDR2 FQGTGA come from the germline V gene. The germline V and J ends were trimmed by 1 base and 3 bases, with 10 bases remaining between them. CDR3 in amino acids: CASSLNPGDYEQYF. In nucleotides, the CDR3 is TGTGCCAGCAGCTTAAACCCCGGGGACTACGAGCAGTACTTC.

Comments on this clone: Other DNA sequences of this sample code for an identical CDR3. The genes are TRBV9 and TRBJ2-5, with 12 bases aligning to TRBD1. Losses at the gene ends were 2 bases for V and 5 bases for J; bases not matched to a gene: 4. The CDR3 runs to 15 residues. Germline V gene lookup returns CDR1 SGDLS and CDR2 YYNGEE. CDR3 nucleotides: TGTGCCAGCAGCGTCGGGACAGGGGGCGGGGAGACCCAGTACTTC. Its translation is CASSVGTGGGETQYF.

The chain combines TRBV7-2 with TRBJ2-7, with 9 bases aligning to TRBD2. Germline CDR1 SGHTA, CDR2 FQGNSA. This CDR3 spans 15 amino acids. V trimming: 4 bases; J trimming: 4 bases; junction bases outside the gene matches: 8. The CDR3 DNA reads as TGTGCCAGCAGCTCGTCCGGTCTAGCGGGATACGAGCAGTACTTC. It is translated as CASSSSGLAGYEQYF.

The rearrangement joins TRBV30 to TRBJ1-6, with D possibly being TRBD1 (6 bases). This CDR3 region has 13 residues. Germline CDR1 and CDR2: GTSNPN and SVGIG (reference sequence). V lost 5 bases, J lost 10 bases, and 15 bases lay in between. In nucleotides, the CDR3 is TGTGCCTGGCAGGGAGGGGGGGTATCACCCCTCCACTTT. Amino acids: CAWQGGGVSPLHF.

The DNA for the CDR3 is TGTGCCAGCCGACAGGGCGGTCGGGAGCAGTACTTC. This translates into CASRQGGREQYF. V usage is TRBV7-9 and J usage is TRBJ2-7; 7 bases align to TRBD1. This CDR3 is 12 amino acids long. The trim removed 8 bases at V and 7 bases at J, leaving 8 bases unmatched. Germline CDR1 and CDR2: SEHNR and FQNEAQ (reference sequence).

The chain couples TRBV15 to TRBJ2-5; 7 positions match TRBD2. Germline V gene sequence: CDR1 LNHNV, CDR2 YYDKDF (reference sequence). V lost 5 bases and J lost 3; bases outside the gene matches: 15. This CDR3 is built from 17 residues. The CDR3 here is CATSPERGGGPKETQYF. The CDR3 DNA reads TGTGCCACCAGCCCTGAAAGGGGCGGGGGACCCAAAGAGACCCAGTACTTC.

CDR3 sequence (DNA): TGTGCCAGCAGCGTACAGGGAGTTGGGGAGACCCAGTACTTC. The encoded protein is CASSVQGVGETQYF. The gene calls are TRBV5-4 and TRBJ2-5; D may be TRBD1 (6 bases). CDR1 SGHNT and CDR2 YYREEE come from the germline V gene (reference sequence). The CDR3 length is 14 residues. V dropped 4 bases and J dropped 5 bases, with 15 bases sitting between them.

The chain has TRBV11-2 and TRBJ2-7; 9 bases map to TRBD2. This CDR3 region has 14 residues. The trim removed 5 bases at V and 4 bases at J, leaving 6 bases unmatched. Germline-derived CDR1 and CDR2 are SGHAT and FQNNGV. The CDR3 protein is CASSQGTSWYEQYF. The DNA for the CDR3 is TGTGCCAGCAGCCAGGGGACTAGCTGGTACGAGCAGTACTTC. Full variable domain (missing parts from reference TRBV11-2 and TRBJ2-7): EAGVAQSPRYKIIEKRQSVAFWCNPISGHATLYWYQQILGQGPKLLIQFQNNGVVDDSQLPKDRFSAERLKGVDSTLKIQPAKLEDSAVYLCASSQGTSWYEQYFGPGTRLTVT.

This chain connects TRBV5-1 to TRBJ1-6, with 9 bases identical to TRBD1. Germline V gene sequence: CDR1 SGHRS, CDR2 YFSETQ. The ends lost 4 bases at V and 6 bases at J; junction bases unmatched: 2. This CDR3 comprises 14 residues. This chain's CDR3 is CASSRDRANSPLHF. As DNA, the CDR3 is TGCGCCAGCAGCCGGGACAGGGCTAATTCACCCCTCCACTTT.

The rearrangement links TRBV7-2 to TRBJ2-7; 8 bases match TRBD1. The V segment lost 8 bases and the J segment 1 base; nucleotides outside the gene matches: 4. This CDR3 is 13 amino acids long. CDR1 is SGHTA, CDR2 FQGNSA, per germline. CDR3 residues: CASGRTGSYEQYF. The CDR3 nucleotides are TGTGCCAGCGGTCGGACAGGGTCCTACGAGCAGTACTTC.

V usage is TRBV18 and J usage is TRBJ1-3; TRBD1 matches 8 bases. Germline V gives CDR1 KGHSH, CDR2 LQKENI. V trimming: 1 base; J trimming: 2 bases; junction bases outside the gene matches: 7. The CDR3 consists of 17 residues. The CDR3 sequence: CASSPRLDRAAGNTIYF. The CDR3 DNA follows: TGTGCCAGCTCACCACGACTGGACAGGGCGGCTGGAAACACCATATATTTT.

Remarks on this clone: Within the sample, other DNA sequences also encode this same CDR3. The genes are TRBV6-5 and TRBJ2-7; 13 bases are a match to TRBD2. V was clipped by 0 bases and J by 4 bases; unmatched bases: 0. This CDR3 has 15 amino acids. In germline, CDR1 is MNHEY, CDR2 SVGAGI. The CDR3 DNA is TGTGCCAGCAGTTACTCGACTAGCGGGGGGTACGAGCAGTACTTC. Amino acids: CASSYSTSGGYEQYF.

Notes on this clone: One junction end disagrees with the germline gene, perhaps due to a read error. The gene calls are TRBV7-7 and TRBJ2-7; no reliable D call. CDR3 length equals 14 residues. The germline CDR1 and CDR2 sequences are SSHAT and FNYEAQ (reference sequence). The CDR3 DNA follows: TGTGCTAGCAGCTTAGCCCAAAATAGTGGCGAGCAGTACTTC. It yields the protein CASSLAQNSGEQYF.

The table lists this clone with a count of one. The chain uses TRBV2 and TRBJ1-1; 7 nucleotides agree with TRBD1. V lost 5 bases to trimming and J lost 4 bases; unmatched junction nucleotides: 7. This CDR3 spans 14 amino acids. Germline assignment: CDR1 SNHLY and CDR2 FYNNEI. The CDR3 DNA reads as TGTGCCAGCAGTCTACAGGGGTTCGGCACTGAAGCTTTCTTT. The encoded protein is CASSLQGFGTEAFF.

The chain uses TRBV19 and TRBJ1-1; D is uncertain. V lost 5 bases and J 3 bases, leaving 13 bases between the germline ends. This CDR3 is built from 14 residues. Germline V gene sequence: CDR1 LNHDA, CDR2 SQIVND (reference sequence). This chain's CDR3 is CASSPGWVDTEAFF. The CDR3 nucleotides read TGTGCCAGTAGTCCGGGATGGGTTGACACTGAAGCTTTCTTT.

J is TRBJ2-1 and V is TRBV9; 8 nucleotides align to TRBD2. The V segment lost 0 bases and the J segment 0 bases; nucleotides outside the gene matches: 8. CDR1 and CDR2 from the germline V gene are SGDLS and YYNGEE. The CDR3 is 18 amino acids. DNA of the CDR3: TGTGCCAGCAGCGTAGGGGGTAGCGGGGCCAACTCCTACAATGAGCAGTTCTTC. Protein product: CASSVGGSGANSYNEQFF.

The CDR3 region is CASSLDYGPLGNTIYF. The CDR3 nucleotides read TGTGCCAGCAGCTTAGATTACGGTCCACTCGGAAACACCATATATTTT. The rearrangement links TRBV11-2 to TRBJ1-3, with no clear D. Trimming took off 0 bases at V and 4 bases at J, with 13 bases between the two ends. Germline values: CDR1 SGHAT, CDR2 FQNNGV. The CDR3 runs to 16 residues.

The gene calls are TRBV9 and TRBJ1-2; 8 bases fit TRBD1. The germline V gene has CDR1 SGDLS and CDR2 YYNGEE. J was trimmed by 8 bases and V by 3 bases; bases with no gene match: 12. The CDR3 runs 15 residues. CDR3 region: CASSAELDRVGGYTF. The CDR3 nucleotides read TGTGCCAGCAGCGCTGAACTGGACAGGGTAGGAGGCTACACCTTC.

This chain connects TRBV10-2 to TRBJ2-2; D may be TRBD2 (6 bases). The germline V gene has CDR1 WSHSY and CDR2 SAAADI. The CDR3 sequence is 15 residues long. V was pared by 6 bases and J by 0 bases, with 11 bases between. The chain's CDR3 is CASRGAGTNTGELFF. CDR3 in DNA: TGCGCCAGCAGAGGGGCGGGGACGAACACCGGGGAGCTGTTTTTT.

V and J are TRBV19 and TRBJ1-1, with unresolved D. This CDR3 has 14 amino acids. Trimming removed 6 bases at V and 4 bases at J, with 15 bases between. The germline gives CDR1 LNHDA, CDR2 SQIVND (reference sequence). In DNA form, the CDR3 reads TGTGCCAGTAGCCCTCGGAGTGCGGGCACTGAAGCTTTCTTT. Its translation is CASSPRSAGTEAFF.

This clone has only one observation. The chain recombines TRBV6-1 with TRBJ2-5; the D is unclear. Germline CDR1 and CDR2: MNHNS and SASEGT. The V and J ends lost 1 base and 5 bases respectively, with 8 bases between them. There are 13 residues in the CDR3. CDR3 sequence reads: CASSEVVGETQYF. CDR3 bases: TGTGCCAGCAGTGAAGTGGTTGGCGAGACCCAGTACTTC.

The chain recombines TRBV6-5 with TRBJ1-3; D not resolved. The CDR3 extends over 16 amino acids. Germline CDR1 reads MNHEY; CDR2 reads SVGAGI. V gave up 3 bases and J gave up 0 bases, with 12 bases separating them. CDR3 bases: TGTGCCAGCAGTTATGGTAGCGTCCGCTCTGGAAACACCATATATTTT. This sequence encodes CASSYGSVRSGNTIYF.

CDR3 sequence: CASSSGGSYNEQFF. In DNA form, the CDR3 reads TGTGCCAGCAGCAGCGGGGGGTCCTACAATGAGCAGTTCTTC. This chain connects TRBV9 to TRBJ2-1, with TRBD2 matching 9 bases. V was pared by 4 bases and J by 1 base, with 0 bases of the junction left unmatched. CDR3 length equals 14 residues. Per germline, CDR1 SGDLS and CDR2 YYNGEE.

This chain joins TRBV10-3 and TRBJ2-2, with 8 nucleotides matching TRBD1. Germline V gene data show CDR1 as ENHRY and CDR2 as SYGVKD. V was pared by 0 bases and J by 1 base, with 4 bases of the junction left unmatched. This CDR3 has 17 amino acids. The CDR3 region has the DNA TGTGCCATCAGTGAGTCCAAAGGACAGGGGAACACCGGGGAGCTGTTTTTT. Translating gives CAISESKGQGNTGELFF.

The V call is TRBV9, the J call TRBJ2-2; possibly TRBD1 for D (6 bases). The germline V and J ends were trimmed by 0 bases and 3 bases, with 15 bases remaining between them. This CDR3 has 17 residues. Germline assignment: CDR1 SGDLS and CDR2 YYNGEE. CDR3 residues: CASSVATGGRHTGELFF. As DNA, the CDR3 is TGTGCCAGCAGCGTAGCTACTGGGGGCCGGCACACCGGGGAGCTGTTTTTT. Drawing the rest from reference TRBV9 and TRBJ2-2, the complete variable domain is DSGVTQTPKHLITATGQRVTLRCSPRSGDLSVYWYQQSLDQGLQFLIQYYNGEERAKGNILERFSAQQFPDLHSELNLSSLELGDSALYFCASSVATGGRHTGELFFGEGSRLTVL.

CDR3 sequence: CASSPGQARVNEQFF. CDR3 nucleotides: TGTGCCAGTAGCCCCGGACAGGCTCGGGTAAATGAGCAGTTCTTC. This chain connects TRBV19 to TRBJ2-1, with 7 bases that match TRBD1. CDR3 length: 15 residues. V lost 6 bases to trimming and J lost 7 bases; unmatched junction nucleotides: 12. Germline assignment: CDR1 LNHDA and CDR2 SQIVND (reference sequence).

The chain links TRBV30 to TRBJ2-3, with 9 bases fitting TRBD2. J lost 6 bases, V lost 0 bases, and 4 bases had no gene match. CDR1 GTSNPN and CDR2 SVGIG come from the germline V gene (reference sequence). There are 14 residues in the CDR3. The CDR3 sequence: CAWSVPSGVDTQYF. The CDR3 bases are TGTGCCTGGAGTGTACCTAGCGGGGTTGATACGCAGTATTTT.

The chain carries TRBV6-6 and TRBJ2-7, with TRBD1 as a possible D gene (5 bases). The CDR3 extends over 13 amino acids. V was cut by 5 bases and J by 8 bases, with 16 bases left in between. Germline V gives CDR1 MNHNY, CDR2 SVGAGI (reference sequence). The CDR3 sequence is CASSPGAGQQQYF. CDR3 nucleotide sequence: TGTGCCAGCAGTCCGGGTGCAGGGCAGCAGCAGTACTTC.